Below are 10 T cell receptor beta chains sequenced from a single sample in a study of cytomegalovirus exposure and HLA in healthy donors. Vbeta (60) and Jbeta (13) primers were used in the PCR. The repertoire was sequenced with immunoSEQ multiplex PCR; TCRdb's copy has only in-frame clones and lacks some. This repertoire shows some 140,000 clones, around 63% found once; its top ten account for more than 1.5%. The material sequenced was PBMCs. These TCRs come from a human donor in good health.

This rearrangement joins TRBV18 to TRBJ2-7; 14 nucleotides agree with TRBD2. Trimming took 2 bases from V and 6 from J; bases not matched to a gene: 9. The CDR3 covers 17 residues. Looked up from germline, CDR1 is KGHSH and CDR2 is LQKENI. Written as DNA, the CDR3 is TGTGCCAGCTCACCAAATGGACTAGCGGGAGGAGGTGGCGAGCAGTACTTC. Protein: CASSPNGLAGGGGEQYF. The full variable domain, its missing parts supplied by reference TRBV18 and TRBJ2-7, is NAGVMQNPRHLVRRRGQEARLRCSPMKGHSHVYWYRQLPEEGLKFMVYLQKENIIDESGMPKERFSAEFPKEGPSILRIQQVVRGDSAAYFCASSPNGLAGGGGEQYFGPGTRLTVT.

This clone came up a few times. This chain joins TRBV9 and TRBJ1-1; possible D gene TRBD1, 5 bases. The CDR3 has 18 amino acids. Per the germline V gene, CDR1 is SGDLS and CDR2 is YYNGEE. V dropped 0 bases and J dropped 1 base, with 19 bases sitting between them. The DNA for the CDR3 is TGTGCCAGCAGCGTAGGAGAATTCGGGAGGGACTGGAACACTGAAGCTTTCTTT. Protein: CASSVGEFGRDWNTEAFF. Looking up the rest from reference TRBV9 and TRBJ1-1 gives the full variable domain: DSGVTQTPKHLITATGQRVTLRCSPRSGDLSVYWYQQSLDQGLQFLIQYYNGEERAKGNILERFSAQQFPDLHSELNLSSLELGDSALYFCASSVGEFGRDWNTEAFFGQGTRLTVV.

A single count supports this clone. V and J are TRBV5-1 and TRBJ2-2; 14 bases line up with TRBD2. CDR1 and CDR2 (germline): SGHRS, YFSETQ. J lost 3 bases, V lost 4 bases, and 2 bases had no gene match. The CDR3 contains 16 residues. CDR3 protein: CASSRGLAGDTGELFF. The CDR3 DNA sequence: TGCGCCAGCAGCAGGGGACTAGCGGGAGACACCGGGGAGCTGTTTTTT.

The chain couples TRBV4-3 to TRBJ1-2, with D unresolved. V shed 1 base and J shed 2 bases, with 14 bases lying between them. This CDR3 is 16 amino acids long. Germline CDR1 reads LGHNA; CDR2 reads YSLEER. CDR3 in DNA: TGCGCCAGCAGCCAAGGGCCGGGGTCCATAAACTATGGCTACACCTTC. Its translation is CASSQGPGSINYGYTF.

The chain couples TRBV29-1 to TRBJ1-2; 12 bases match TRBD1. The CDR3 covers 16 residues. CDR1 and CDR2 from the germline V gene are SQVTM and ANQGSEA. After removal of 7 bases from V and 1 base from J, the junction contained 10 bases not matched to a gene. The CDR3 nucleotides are TGCAGCGAGGGCCGGGACAGGGGGCCCATTAACTATGGCTACACCTTC. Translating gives CSEGRDRGPINYGYTF.

CDR3 amino acids: CASSSRTSGTSYNEQFF. CDR3 nucleotide sequence: TGTGCCAGCAGCAGCCGGACTAGCGGGACTTCCTACAATGAGCAGTTCTTC. The rearrangement joins TRBV5-4 to TRBJ2-1, with 12 positions matching TRBD2. V trimming: 4 bases; J trimming: 1 base; junction bases outside the gene matches: 6. The germline V gene encodes CDR1 SGHNT and CDR2 YYREEE (reference sequence). This CDR3 is built from 17 residues.

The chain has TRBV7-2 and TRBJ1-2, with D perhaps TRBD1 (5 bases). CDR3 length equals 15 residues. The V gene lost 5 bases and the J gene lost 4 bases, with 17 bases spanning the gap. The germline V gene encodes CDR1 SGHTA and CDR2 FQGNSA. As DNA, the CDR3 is TGTGCCAGCAGCGGAAACGGCGGGGCCGGCTATGGCTACACCTTC. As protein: CASSGNGGAGYGYTF.

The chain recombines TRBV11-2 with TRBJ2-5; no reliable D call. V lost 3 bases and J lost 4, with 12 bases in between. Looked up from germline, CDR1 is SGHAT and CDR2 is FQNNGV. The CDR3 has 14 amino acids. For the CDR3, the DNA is TGTGCCAGCAGCTTGGGCTTCCTGGGAGAGACCCAGTACTTC. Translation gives CASSLGFLGETQYF.

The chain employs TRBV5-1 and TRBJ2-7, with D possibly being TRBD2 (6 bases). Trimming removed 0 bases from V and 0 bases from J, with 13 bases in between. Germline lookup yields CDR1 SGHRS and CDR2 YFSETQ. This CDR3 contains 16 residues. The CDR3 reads CASSLAGGEGSYEQYF. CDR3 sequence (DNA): TGCGCCAGCAGCTTGGCCGGAGGGGAAGGCTCCTACGAGCAGTACTTC.

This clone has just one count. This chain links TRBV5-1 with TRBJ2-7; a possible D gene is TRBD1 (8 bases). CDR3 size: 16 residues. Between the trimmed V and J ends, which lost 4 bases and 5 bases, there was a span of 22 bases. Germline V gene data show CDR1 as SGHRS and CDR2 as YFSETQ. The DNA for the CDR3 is TGCGCCAGCAGCAACGGACTAGGACAGGGTCGGAACGAGCAGTACTTC. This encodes CASSNGLGQGRNEQYF.